Reported below is one T cell receptor beta chain. Its antigen is as yet unknown. Separate from the approximately 720-subject first cohort was the roughly 120-subject validation cohort, to which the donors belonged. This sample was included in a study of cytomegalovirus exposure and HLA in healthy donors. In the study overall: The same platform used for the roughly 610 first-cohort repertoires was also used for the 90 to 150 validation repertoires, as a later analysis reported.

The protocol was immunoSEQ multiplex PCR, while the TCRdb copy is restricted to in-frame clones and leaves out a portion. The sample carries a few hundred thousand clones, about 90% recorded once. V lost 4 bases to trimming and J lost 1 base, with 10 bases between them. Germline CDR1 reads SQVTM; CDR2 reads ANQGSEA. The CDR3 contains 13 residues. General study points: The study put some 150 TCR beta chains on its list as cytomegalovirus-associated. Rare TCR sequences dominated, though some public TCRs recurred in many donors.

This clonotype was obtained from a woman younger than 30 in good health and CMV-seronegative. The sequencing input was PBMCs. The rearrangement links TRBV29-1 to TRBJ1-1; maybe TRBD1 (6 bases). The CDR3 protein is CSVGRGGNTEAFF. In nucleotides, the CDR3 is TGCAGCGTTGGTAGAGGGGGGAACACTGAAGCTTTCTTT.